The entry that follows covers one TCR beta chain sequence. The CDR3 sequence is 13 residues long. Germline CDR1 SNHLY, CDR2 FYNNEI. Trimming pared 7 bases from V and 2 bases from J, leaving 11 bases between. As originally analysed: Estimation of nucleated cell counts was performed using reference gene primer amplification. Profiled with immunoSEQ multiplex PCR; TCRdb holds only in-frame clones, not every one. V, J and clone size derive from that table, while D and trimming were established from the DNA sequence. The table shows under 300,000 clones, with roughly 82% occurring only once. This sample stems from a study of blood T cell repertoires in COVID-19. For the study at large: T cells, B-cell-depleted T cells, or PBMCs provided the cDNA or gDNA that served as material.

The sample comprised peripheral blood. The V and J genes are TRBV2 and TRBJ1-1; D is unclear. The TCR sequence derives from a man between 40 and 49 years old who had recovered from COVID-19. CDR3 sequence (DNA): TGTGCCAGCACCCCGGAGGCTAACACTGAAGCTTTCTTT. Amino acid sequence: CASTPEANTEAFF. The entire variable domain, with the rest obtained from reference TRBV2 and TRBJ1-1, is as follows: EPEVTQTPSHQVTQMGQEVILRCVPISNHLYFYWYRQILGQKVEFLVSFYNNEISEKSEIFDDQFSVERPDGSNFTLKIRSTKLEDSAMYFCASTPEANTEAFFGQGTRLTVV.